Below are 10 T cell receptor beta chains sequenced from a single sample in a study of blood T cells in healthy people across ages. A second PCR of about 7 to 11 cycles used a sample-barcoded 5' primer and a J-beta primer mix. TCRdb itself ran the 5' RACE reads through MiXCR, one entry per CDR3 protein. The data show hundreds of thousands of distinct CDR3 sequences, with less than 35% seen just once and roughly a sixth held by the top ten. Specimen: blood. Every receptor here comes from an elderly woman in good health.

This rearrangement joins TRBV4-1 to TRBJ2-5; 12 bases match TRBD2. With the DNA end fitting TRBJ2-7 better, the J assignment may be wrong. CDR1 and CDR2 (germline): MGHRA, YSYEKL. This CDR3 has 17 residues. The CDR3 here is CASSQATASGGAYEQYF. CDR3 coding DNA: TGCGCCAGCAGCCAAGCCACCGCTAGCGGGGGGGCCTACGAGCAGTACTTC.

This clonotype was recorded many times. The rearrangement links TRBV20-1 to TRBJ1-5; 10 bases match TRBD1. V trimming: 5 bases; J trimming: 7 bases; junction bases outside the gene matches: 5. The CDR3 length is 13 residues. CDR1 DFQATT and CDR2 SNEGSKA come from the germline V gene (reference sequence). The CDR3 loop is CSAAGQGDQPQHF. For the CDR3, the DNA is TGCAGTGCTGCCGGACAGGGGGACCAGCCCCAGCATTTT.

V usage is TRBV19 and J usage is TRBJ1-2, with unresolved D. V was clipped by 3 bases and J by 1 base, with 9 bases between them. This CDR3 contains 14 residues. Germline loops: CDR1 LNHDA, CDR2 SQIVND (reference sequence). The CDR3 coding sequence is TGTGCCAGTAGTATTCCAGTGAATAACTATGGCTACACCTTC. It translates to CASSIPVNNYGYTF.

This clonotype was detected a few times. The chain has TRBV6-5 and TRBJ1-4; 8 bases match TRBD1. CDR1 is MNHEY, CDR2 SVGAGI, per germline. With 11 bases clipped from V and 7 bases from J, the junction kept 12 bases outside the gene matches. The CDR3 spans 14 residues. The CDR3, as DNA: TGTGCCGCCTCCGGAGCAGGGGGCGGTGAAAAACTGTTTTTT. This translates into CAASGAGGGEKLFF.

V and J are TRBV5-1 and TRBJ1-1; 7 nucleotides match TRBD1. The J segment lost 4 bases and the V segment lost 4 bases, leaving 10 bases of the junction unmatched. The CDR3 is 15 amino acids. Germline CDR1 SGHRS, CDR2 YFSETQ. CDR3 amino acids: CASSPPRQGGTEAFF. CDR3 in DNA: TGCGCCAGCAGCCCCCCCCGGCAGGGGGGCACTGAAGCTTTCTTT.

This clonotype was detected many times. The V gene is TRBV5-1, the J gene TRBJ1-2; D gene ambiguous. The germline V and J ends were trimmed by 0 bases and 2 bases, with 14 bases remaining between them. The length of the CDR3 is 16 residues. Per the germline V gene, CDR1 is SGHRS and CDR2 is YFSETQ. The CDR3 protein is CASSLDPGGGNYGYTF. CDR3 DNA: TGCGCCAGCAGCTTGGATCCCGGCGGCGGAAACTATGGCTACACCTTC.

This clonotype appeared many times. The chain employs TRBV5-1 and TRBJ1-5; D unclear. The germline V and J ends were trimmed by 4 bases and 9 bases, with 17 bases remaining between them. Per germline, CDR1 SGHRS and CDR2 YFSETQ. This CDR3 contains 14 residues. CDR3 DNA sequence: TGCGCCAGCAGCCCTGGGGAAGAAGGTCGGCCCCAGCATTTT. Translated, it gives CASSPGEEGRPQHF.

The CDR3 loop is CASSSEGARNQPQHF. CDR3 bases: TGTGCCAGCAGTAGTGAGGGGGCACGGAATCAGCCCCAGCATTTT. The V gene is TRBV5-5, the J gene TRBJ1-5; TRBD1 agrees at 7 bases. The CDR3 has 15 amino acids. Per germline, CDR1 SGHKS and CDR2 YYEKEE (reference sequence). J gave up 4 bases and V 5 bases, and 9 bases lay outside the gene matches.

Details on this clonotype: This may come from a read error, since a much larger clone is one base off. The chain has TRBV7-2 and TRBJ2-1; no reliable D call. The end of the DNA fits TRBJ2-7 better, so the J call may be wrong. The CDR3 loop spans 15 amino acids. Germline values: CDR1 SGHTA, CDR2 FQGNSA. CDR3 DNA sequence: TGTGCCAGCAGCTTAGGCCAAATCTCCTACAATGAGCAGTACTTC. Translated, it gives CASSLGQISYNEQYF.

The chain joins TRBV30 to TRBJ2-3; TRBD2 matches at 9 bases. This CDR3 contains 15 residues. V trimming: 7 bases; J trimming: 1 base; junction bases outside the gene matches: 9. Germline values: CDR1 GTSNPN, CDR2 SVGIG (reference sequence). CDR3: CAFARTSDRTDTQYF. The CDR3 nucleotides read TGTGCCTTCGCCCGGACTAGCGACCGCACAGATACGCAGTATTTT.